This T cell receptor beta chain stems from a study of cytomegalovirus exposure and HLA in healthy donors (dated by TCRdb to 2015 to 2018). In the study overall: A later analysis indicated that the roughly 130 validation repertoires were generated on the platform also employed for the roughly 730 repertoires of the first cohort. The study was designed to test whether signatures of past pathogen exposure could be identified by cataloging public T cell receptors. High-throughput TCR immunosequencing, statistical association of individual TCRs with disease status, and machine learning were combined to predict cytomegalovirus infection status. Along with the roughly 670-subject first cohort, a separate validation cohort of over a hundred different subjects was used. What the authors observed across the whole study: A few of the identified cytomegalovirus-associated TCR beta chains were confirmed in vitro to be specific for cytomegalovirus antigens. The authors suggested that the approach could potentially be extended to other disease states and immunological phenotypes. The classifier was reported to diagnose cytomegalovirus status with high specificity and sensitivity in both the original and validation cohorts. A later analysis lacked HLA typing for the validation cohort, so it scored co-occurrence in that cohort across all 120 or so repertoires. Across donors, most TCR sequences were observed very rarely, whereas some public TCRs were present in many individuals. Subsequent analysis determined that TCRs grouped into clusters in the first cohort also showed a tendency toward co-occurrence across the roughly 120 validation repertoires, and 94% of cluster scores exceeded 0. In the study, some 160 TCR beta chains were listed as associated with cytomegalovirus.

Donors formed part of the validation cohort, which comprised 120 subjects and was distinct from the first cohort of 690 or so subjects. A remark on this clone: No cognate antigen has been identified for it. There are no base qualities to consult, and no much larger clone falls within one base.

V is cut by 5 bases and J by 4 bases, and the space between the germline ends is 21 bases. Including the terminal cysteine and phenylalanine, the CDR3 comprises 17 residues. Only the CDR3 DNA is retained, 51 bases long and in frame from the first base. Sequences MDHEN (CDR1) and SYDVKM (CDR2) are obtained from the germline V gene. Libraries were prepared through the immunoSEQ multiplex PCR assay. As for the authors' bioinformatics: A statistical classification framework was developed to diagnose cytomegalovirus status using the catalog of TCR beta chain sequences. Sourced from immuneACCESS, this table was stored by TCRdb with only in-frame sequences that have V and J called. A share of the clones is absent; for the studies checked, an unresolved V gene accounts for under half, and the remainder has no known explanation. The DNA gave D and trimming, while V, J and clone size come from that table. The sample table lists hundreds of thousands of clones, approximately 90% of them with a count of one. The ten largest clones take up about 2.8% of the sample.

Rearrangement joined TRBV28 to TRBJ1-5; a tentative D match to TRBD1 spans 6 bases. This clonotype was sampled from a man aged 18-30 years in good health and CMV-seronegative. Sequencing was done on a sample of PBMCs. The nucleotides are TGTGCCAGCAGTATAAGACAGGAGTATCTTCGTAATCAGCCCCAGCATTTT. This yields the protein CASSIRQEYLRNQPQHF. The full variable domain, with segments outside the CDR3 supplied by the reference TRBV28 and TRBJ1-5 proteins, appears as DVKVTQSSRYLVKRTGEKVFLECVQDMDHENMFWYRQDPGLGLRLIYFSYDVKMKEKGDIPEGYSVSREKKERFSLILESASTNQTSMYLCASSIRQEYLRNQPQHFGDGTRLSIL.